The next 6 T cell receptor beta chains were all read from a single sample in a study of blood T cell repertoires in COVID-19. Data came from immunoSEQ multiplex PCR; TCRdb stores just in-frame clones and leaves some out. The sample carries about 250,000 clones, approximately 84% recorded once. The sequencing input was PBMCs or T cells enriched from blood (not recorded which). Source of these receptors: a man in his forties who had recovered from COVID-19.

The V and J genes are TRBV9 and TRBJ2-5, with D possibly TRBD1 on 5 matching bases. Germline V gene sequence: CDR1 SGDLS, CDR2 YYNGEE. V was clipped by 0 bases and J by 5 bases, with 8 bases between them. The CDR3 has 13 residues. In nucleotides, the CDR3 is TGTGCCAGCAGCGTAGCAGGGTCCGAGACCCAGTACTTC. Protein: CASSVAGSETQYF.

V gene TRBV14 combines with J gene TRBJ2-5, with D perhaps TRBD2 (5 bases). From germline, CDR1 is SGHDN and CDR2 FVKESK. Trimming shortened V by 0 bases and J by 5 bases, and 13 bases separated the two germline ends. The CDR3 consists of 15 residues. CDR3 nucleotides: TGTGCCAGCAGCCAAGATTTGGCGGGTGGTGAGACCCAGTACTTC. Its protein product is CASSQDLAGGETQYF. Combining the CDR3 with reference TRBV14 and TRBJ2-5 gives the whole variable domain EAGVTQFPSHSVIEKGQTVTLRCDPISGHDNLYWYRRVMGKEIKFLLHFVKESKQDESGMPNNRFLAERTGGTYSTLKVQPAELEDSGVYFCASSQDLAGGETQYFGPGTRLLVL.

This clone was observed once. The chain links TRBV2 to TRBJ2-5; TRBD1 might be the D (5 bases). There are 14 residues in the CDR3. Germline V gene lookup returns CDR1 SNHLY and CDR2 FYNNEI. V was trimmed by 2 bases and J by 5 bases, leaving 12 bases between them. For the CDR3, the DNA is TGTGCCAGCAGTGAACAGGGTCCTCAGGAGACCCAGTACTTC. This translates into CASSEQGPQETQYF.

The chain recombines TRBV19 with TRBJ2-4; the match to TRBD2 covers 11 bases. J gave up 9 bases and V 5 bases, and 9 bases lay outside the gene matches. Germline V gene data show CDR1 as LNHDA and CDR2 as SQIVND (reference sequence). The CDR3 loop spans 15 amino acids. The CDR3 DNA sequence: TGTGCCAGTAGTCCTCAGACTAGCGGGAATGGCATTCAGTACTTC. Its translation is CASSPQTSGNGIQYF.

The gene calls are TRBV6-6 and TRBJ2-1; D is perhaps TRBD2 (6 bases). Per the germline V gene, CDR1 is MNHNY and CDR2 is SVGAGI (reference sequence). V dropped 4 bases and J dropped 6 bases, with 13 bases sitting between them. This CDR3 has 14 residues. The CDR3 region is CASSFQGGGNEQFF. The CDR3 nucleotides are TGTGCCAGCAGTTTTCAGGGAGGAGGCAATGAGCAGTTCTTC.

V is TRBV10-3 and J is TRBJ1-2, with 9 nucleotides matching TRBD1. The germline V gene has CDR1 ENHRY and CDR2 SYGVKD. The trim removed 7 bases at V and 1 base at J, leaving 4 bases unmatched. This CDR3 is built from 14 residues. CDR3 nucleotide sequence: TGTGCCATCACCCCGGGACAGGGTAACTATGGCTACACCTTC. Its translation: CAITPGQGNYGYTF.